These T cell receptor beta chains were read from a single sample in a study of blood T cell repertoires in COVID-19. Assay used: immunoSEQ multiplex PCR; TCRdb lists only in-frame clones, some missing. This sample has about 140,000 clones, with 77% found just once. Material for sequencing was peripheral blood. The receptor set was obtained from a woman between 45 and 60 years old with active or convalescent COVID-19. Each CDR3 is given with its conserved first and last residue. Each record gives: V gene, J gene, D gene, clone size, CDR3 protein, CDR3 DNA. The D gene is left open where the match is weak. Only some rows state a clone size, as once, few, many or a class for expanded clones.

v_gene: TRBV10-3
j_gene: TRBJ1-2
d_gene: TRBD1
abundance: -
CDR3aa: CAITETGGGYTF
CDR3nt: TGTGCCATCACCGAGACAGGGGGGGGCTACACCTTC

v_gene: TRBV5-5
j_gene: TRBJ2-1
d_gene: -
abundance: -
CDR3aa: CASSIGQHNEQFF
CDR3nt: TGTGCCAGCAGCATTGGACAGCACAATGAGCAGTTCTTC

v_gene: TRBV29-1
j_gene: TRBJ1-1
d_gene: TRBD1
abundance: -
CDR3aa: CSVARTGGDTEAFF
CDR3nt: TGCAGCGTTGCCCGGACAGGGGGGGACACTGAAGCTTTCTTT

v_gene: TRBV15
j_gene: TRBJ2-7
d_gene: TRBD1
abundance: -
CDR3aa: CATSRDRGYYEQYF
CDR3nt: TGTGCCACCAGCAGGGACAGGGGATACTACGAGCAGTACTTC

v_gene: TRBV6-2/TRBV6-3
j_gene: TRBJ2-7
d_gene: -
abundance: -
CDR3aa: CASSSIPNEQYF
CDR3nt: TGTGCCAGCAGTTCTATTCCGAACGAGCAGTACTTC

v_gene: TRBV30
j_gene: TRBJ1-6
d_gene: TRBD1
abundance: -
CDR3aa: CAWSVEGAVYNSPLHF
CDR3nt: TGTGCCTGGAGTGTTGAGGGGGCCGTCTATAATTCACCCCTCCACTTT

v_gene: TRBV30
j_gene: TRBJ1-4
d_gene: -
abundance: -
CDR3aa: CAWSPTGRDEKLFF
CDR3nt: TGTGCCTGGAGTCCCACAGGGAGGGATGAAAAACTGTTTTTT

v_gene: TRBV7-8
j_gene: TRBJ2-7
d_gene: TRBD1
abundance: -
CDR3aa: CASSPGGGYEQYF
CDR3nt: TGTGCCAGCAGTCCAGGGGGCGGCTACGAGCAGTACTTC

v_gene: TRBV2
j_gene: TRBJ1-6
d_gene: -
abundance: -
CDR3aa: CASRDREHGSYNSPLHF
CDR3nt: TGTGCCAGCCGGGATAGGGAGCACGGCTCCTATAATTCACCCCTCCACTTT

v_gene: TRBV6-1
j_gene: TRBJ2-1
d_gene: -
abundance: many
CDR3aa: CASSEGARGEQFF
CDR3nt: TGTGCCAGCAGTGAAGGGGCCAGGGGTGAGCAGTTCTTC

v_gene: TRBV11-1
j_gene: TRBJ1-1
d_gene: -
abundance: -
CDR3aa: CASSPSGQMNTEAFF
CDR3nt: TGTGCCAGCAGCCCATCGGGACAAATGAACACTGAAGCTTTCTTT

v_gene: TRBV28
j_gene: TRBJ1-2
d_gene: -
abundance: -
CDR3aa: CASRTGEAFGGYTF
CDR3nt: TGTGCCAGCAGGACGGGAGAGGCCTTTGGCGGCTACACCTTC

v_gene: TRBV2
j_gene: TRBJ1-1
d_gene: -
abundance: -
CDR3aa: CASTAGLGKSPNTEAFF
CDR3nt: TGTGCCAGCACTGCGGGCCTGGGGAAGTCCCCGAACACTGAAGCTTTCTTT

v_gene: TRBV21-1
j_gene: TRBJ1-4
d_gene: -
abundance: -
CDR3aa: CASRSNRGLTNEKLFF
CDR3nt: TGTGCCAGCCGATCAAACAGGGGGTTGACTAATGAAAAACTGTTTTTT

v_gene: TRBV9
j_gene: TRBJ2-3
d_gene: -
abundance: -
CDR3aa: CASSVDLAITDTQYF
CDR3nt: TGTGCCAGCAGCGTCGATCTAGCCATCACAGATACGCAGTATTTT

v_gene: TRBV7-3
j_gene: TRBJ2-1
d_gene: TRBD2
abundance: -
CDR3aa: CASSLGAGAGEQFF
CDR3nt: TGTGCCAGCAGCTTAGGGGCGGGAGCGGGCGAGCAGTTCTTC

v_gene: TRBV5-1
j_gene: TRBJ2-1
d_gene: TRBD2
abundance: -
CDR3aa: CASSLAGTSGNNEQFF
CDR3nt: TGCGCCAGCAGCTTGGCCGGGACTAGCGGTAACAATGAGCAGTTCTTC

v_gene: TRBV3-1/TRBV3-2
j_gene: TRBJ2-1
d_gene: TRBD2
abundance: -
CDR3aa: CASSQEKLAGGHFSYNEQFF
CDR3nt: TGTGCCAGCAGCCAAGAAAAACTAGCGGGAGGACACTTCTCCTACAATGAGCAGTTCTTC

v_gene: TRBV4-2
j_gene: TRBJ1-6
d_gene: TRBD1
abundance: -
CDR3aa: CASSQVGTGGNSPLHF
CDR3nt: TGTGCCAGCAGCCAAGTCGGGACAGGGGGGAATTCACCCCTCCACTTT

v_gene: TRBV19
j_gene: TRBJ1-1
d_gene: TRBD1
abundance: -
CDR3aa: CASSTGQGRATEAFF
CDR3nt: TGTGCCAGTAGTACAGGACAGGGCCGGGCGACTGAAGCTTTCTTT

v_gene: TRBV18
j_gene: TRBJ2-7
d_gene: TRBD1
abundance: once
CDR3aa: CASSPRGGTGFNEQYF
CDR3nt: TGTGCCAGCTCACCAAGAGGCGGGACAGGGTTTAACGAGCAGTACTTC

v_gene: TRBV6-6
j_gene: TRBJ1-4
d_gene: TRBD1
abundance: few
CDR3aa: CASSYDRGREKLFF
CDR3nt: TGTGCCAGCAGTTATGACAGGGGAAGGGAAAAACTGTTTTTT

v_gene: TRBV7-8
j_gene: TRBJ1-1
d_gene: TRBD1
abundance: -
CDR3aa: CASSLAGQGAAEAFF
CDR3nt: TGTGCCAGCAGCTTAGCCGGCCAGGGGGCCGCTGAAGCTTTCTTT

v_gene: TRBV30
j_gene: TRBJ1-1
d_gene: -
abundance: -
CDR3aa: CAWSLGSGHLGVAFF
CDR3nt: TGTGCCTGGAGCCTCGGGTCCGGACACCTCGGAGTAGCTTTCTTT

v_gene: TRBV7-2
j_gene: TRBJ2-7
d_gene: TRBD2
abundance: -
CDR3aa: CASSLYSSGRAYEQYF
CDR3nt: TGTGCCAGCAGCTTATATTCTAGCGGGAGGGCCTACGAGCAGTACTTC

v_gene: TRBV19
j_gene: TRBJ2-5
d_gene: -
abundance: -
CDR3aa: CASSWRGGQETQYF
CDR3nt: TGTGCCAGTAGTTGGAGGGGGGGCCAAGAGACCCAGTACTTC

v_gene: TRBV9
j_gene: TRBJ1-3
d_gene: TRBD1
abundance: -
CDR3aa: CASSVATGSSGNTIYF
CDR3nt: TGTGCCAGCAGCGTAGCGACAGGGAGCTCTGGAAACACCATATATTTT

v_gene: TRBV30
j_gene: TRBJ1-2
d_gene: -
abundance: few
CDR3aa: CAWSPRGSYGYTF
CDR3nt: TGTGCCTGGAGCCCACGTGGCAGCTATGGCTACACCTTC

v_gene: TRBV7-6
j_gene: TRBJ2-3
d_gene: TRBD2
abundance: few
CDR3aa: CASSLPGTSEATQYF
CDR3nt: TGTGCCAGCAGCTTACCGGGGACTAGCGAGGCTACGCAGTATTTT

v_gene: TRBV6-5
j_gene: TRBJ1-6
d_gene: TRBD1
abundance: once
CDR3aa: CASSRLDRSDSPLHF
CDR3nt: TGTGCCAGCAGTCGACTGGACAGGAGCGATTCACCCCTCCACTTT

v_gene: TRBV6-5
j_gene: TRBJ1-2
d_gene: TRBD1
abundance: once
CDR3aa: CASRKDRRSGYTF
CDR3nt: TGTGCCAGCAGGAAGGACAGGAGAAGCGGCTACACCTTC

v_gene: TRBV2
j_gene: TRBJ2-5
d_gene: -
abundance: -
CDR3aa: CASRIRLGGGGETQYF
CDR3nt: TGTGCCAGCAGGATACGCCTGGGGGGCGGGGGAGAGACCCAGTACTTC

v_gene: TRBV5-1
j_gene: TRBJ1-1
d_gene: TRBD1
abundance: -
CDR3aa: CASSLGTGGTEAFF
CDR3nt: TGCGCCAGCAGCTTGGGGACAGGAGGGACTGAAGCTTTCTTT

v_gene: TRBV4-2
j_gene: TRBJ1-6
d_gene: TRBD1
abundance: -
CDR3aa: CASSQEGQGDSPLHF
CDR3nt: TGTGCCAGCAGCCAAGAGGGGCAGGGGGATTCACCCCTCCACTTT

v_gene: TRBV19
j_gene: TRBJ2-7
d_gene: TRBD1
abundance: -
CDR3aa: CASSSSGTGRLYEQYF
CDR3nt: TGTGCCAGTAGTAGCTCCGGGACAGGGAGACTATACGAGCAGTACTTC